The 2 T cell receptor beta chains reported below all come from one sample, sequenced in a study of blood T cell repertoires in COVID-19. Repertoires were generated with immunoSEQ multiplex PCR, while TCRdb's copy carries only in-frame clones and drops some. The repertoire holds around 40,000 clones, with about 86% as singletons. Sequencing used peripheral blood. These receptors were obtained from a man in his forties with COVID-19, enrolled during active disease.

V usage is TRBV7-9 and J usage is TRBJ2-1; 9 bases match TRBD2. The J segment lost 5 bases and the V segment lost 8 bases, leaving 10 bases of the junction unmatched. The CDR3 runs to 15 residues. CDR1 and CDR2 (germline): SEHNR, FQNEAQ (reference sequence). The CDR3 sequence: CASGAGGRLDNEQFF. The CDR3 bases are TGTGCCAGCGGGGCGGGAGGGCGCTTGGACAATGAGCAGTTCTTC.

The chain is built from TRBV6-1 and TRBJ1-1, with a tentative D call TRBD1 (5 bases). Germline CDR1 reads MNHNS; CDR2 reads SASEGT. The length of the CDR3 is 14 residues. Trimming took 2 bases from V and 2 from J, leaving 9 bases between them. CDR3 in DNA: TGTGCCAGCAGTGAAAGACAGCCAAACACTGAAGCTTTCTTT. Its protein is CASSERQPNTEAFF.